This T cell receptor (beta chain) was retrieved from a study of glioma-infiltrating T cells (dated by TCRdb to 2015 to 2016). A note on the overall study: The low-grade gliomas were WHO grade II oligodendrogliomas or astrocytomas, while the glioblastomas were WHO grade IV tumors sampled at initial diagnosis rather than at recurrent diagnosis. Glioma tissue, non-neoplastic brain tissue and matched peripheral blood mononuclear cells were used as sources from which TCR alpha- and beta-chain repertoires were sequenced. Sequencing coverage of about 4- to 11-fold of 900,000 to 1,000,000 peripheral T cells was targeted for blood libraries. Three low-grade glioma patients, fewer than 10 primary glioblastoma patients and three non-glioma patients contributing non-neoplastic brain tissue were included in the paired cohort. Dexamethasone was administered to glioma patients for six or fewer days before surgery. To gauge divergence between tissue and blood T-cell populations, every tissue-infiltrating repertoire was compared against the peripheral blood repertoire from the same patient.

The study at large found these results: Very few CDR3 sequences were found to be shared between tissue and blood, and this scarcity was attributed to high CDR3 diversity and limited sampling. The group comparisons were based on small numbers of patients: three non-neoplastic, three low-grade glioma and roughly eight glioblastoma patients. Patients with low tissue-blood divergence were marked by a signature set of shared blood CDR3 motifs, and that set was depleted in highly divergent patients. VJ-independent divergence between tissue and blood was lower than expected in non-neoplastic patients but higher than expected in all gliomas, particularly low-grade gliomas.

Immediately after resection, surgical brain or tumor specimens were cryofrozen in liquid nitrogen, and peripheral blood cells were collected at the same time. The iRepertoire nested amplicon-rescue multiplex PCR (arm-PCR) platform was used to amplify TCR alpha and beta CDR3 regions from RNA. For one-step reverse transcription and amplification, about 100-450 ng of tissue mRNA or PBMC total RNA was used as input. Following bead purification, Illumina adapters were added through a secondary multiplex PCR, and the libraries were then gel-purified between 200 and 400 bp. The libraries contained internal 6-nucleotide barcodes that were used for demultiplexing. Libraries were sequenced on an Illumina MiSeq with 2x220 or 2x250 nucleotide paired-end reads. The study's processing was this. FLASH 1.2.11 was used to merge paired reads, and BWA-MEM then aligned the reads to the GRCh37 human genome before TRA and TRB reads were extracted. An IMGT-derived reference of cassette sequences and CDR3 motifs, with pseudogenes included, was used for V and J assignment. Reads were translated in three frames, and productive CDR3s were defined as those with a C...FGXG motif and no stop codons. Unique combinations of V-J cassette pair and CDR3 amino acid sequence were defined as clonotypes. Hamming distance filtering was applied to reads, with thresholds set by the sequence error rate of each sample in mapped regions. TCRdb reprocessing: public reads trimmed at Q25 with fastp, clones called with MiXCR, in-frame beta chains kept. Rows matching on CDR3 protein sequence are summarized as one entry with the most common DNA and genes. It is TCRdb's table, rather than the study itself, that gives the V and J calls and clone size. This sample is represented by roughly 350,000 distinct CDR3 sequences; roughly two fifths of them were singletons. Around 11% of the sample is in the top ten clones.

A note on this clonotype: Its antigen remains undetermined. No clone much larger than this one lies a single base away; base qualities are absent.

The sequence came from a human donor with low-grade glioma or glioblastoma, undergoing nonglioma brain surgery, or in good health (not recorded which). The source material was glioma tissue, nonneoplastic brain tissue, or PBMCs (not recorded which).

Here is the DNA: TGTGCCACCAGTGATTCCCGCCGGAGGGCTGGAAACATTCAGTACTTC. Its translation is CATSDSRRRAGNIQYF. The chain couples TRBV24-1 to TRBJ2-4; the D region possibly corresponds to TRBD2 (6 bases align). From cysteine to phenylalanine, the CDR3 is 16 amino acids long. The retained sequence is limited to the CDR3, 48 bases, with the frame set at the first base. At the junction V is shortened by 2 bases and J by 6 bases, with 16 bases in between. CDR1 KGHDR and CDR2 SFDVKD are derived from the germline V gene.